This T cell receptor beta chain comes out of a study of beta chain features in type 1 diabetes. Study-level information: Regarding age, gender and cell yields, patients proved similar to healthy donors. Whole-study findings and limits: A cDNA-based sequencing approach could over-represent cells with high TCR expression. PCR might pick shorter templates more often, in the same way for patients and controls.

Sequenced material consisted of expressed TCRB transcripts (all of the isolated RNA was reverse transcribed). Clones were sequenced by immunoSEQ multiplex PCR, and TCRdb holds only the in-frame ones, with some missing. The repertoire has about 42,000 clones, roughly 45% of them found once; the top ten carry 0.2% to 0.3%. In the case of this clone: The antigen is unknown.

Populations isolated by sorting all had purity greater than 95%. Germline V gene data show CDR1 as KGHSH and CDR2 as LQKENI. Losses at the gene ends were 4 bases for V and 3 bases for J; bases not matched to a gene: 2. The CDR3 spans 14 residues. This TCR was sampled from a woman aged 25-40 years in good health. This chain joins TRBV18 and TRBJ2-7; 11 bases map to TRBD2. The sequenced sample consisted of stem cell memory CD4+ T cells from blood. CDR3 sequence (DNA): TGTGCCAGCTCACAGGGACTAGCGGACTACGAGCAGTACTTC. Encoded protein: CASSQGLADYEQYF.